This TCR beta chain was profiled in a study of T cell changes during pregnancy in multiple sclerosis. Libraries were prepared by immunoSEQ multiplex PCR; TCRdb keeps only in-frame clonotypes and omits some of them. The table lists 19,000 or so clones, 88% of them singletons. The CDR3 runs to 16 residues. Germline lookup yields CDR1 LGHNA and CDR2 YSLEER. The ends lost 0 bases at V and 0 bases at J; junction bases unmatched: 4. The J gene is TRBJ2-7, the V gene TRBV4-3, with TRBD1 identical over 8 bases. The sequenced sample was CD8+ T cells from peripheral blood mononuclear cells, obtained after pregnancy. The TCR was taken from a female donor in good health, enrolled as a control in a pregnancy study. The CDR3 nucleotides read TGCGCCAGCAGCCAAGAATGGACAGGGAACTCCTACGAGCAGTACTTC. This encodes CASSQEWTGNSYEQYF.